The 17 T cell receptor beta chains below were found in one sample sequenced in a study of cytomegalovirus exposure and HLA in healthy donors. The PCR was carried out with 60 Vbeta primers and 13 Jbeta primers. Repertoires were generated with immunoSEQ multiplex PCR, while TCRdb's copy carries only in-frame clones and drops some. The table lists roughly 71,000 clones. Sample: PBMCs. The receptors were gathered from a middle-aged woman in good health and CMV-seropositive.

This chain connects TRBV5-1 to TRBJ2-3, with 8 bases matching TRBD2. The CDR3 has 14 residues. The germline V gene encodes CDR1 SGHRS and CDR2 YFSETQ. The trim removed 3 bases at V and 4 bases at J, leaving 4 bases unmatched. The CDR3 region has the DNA TGCGCCAGCAGCTCTGGACTAGCCTCAGATACGCAGTATTTT. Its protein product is CASSSGLASDTQYF.

In nucleotides, the CDR3 is TGTGCCAGCAGCCCCGGGGGATTGTCGAGGGGCTACACCTTC. Residues: CASSPGGLSRGYTF. The J gene is TRBJ1-2, the V gene TRBV27; D may be TRBD1 (5 bases). Germline V gene lookup returns CDR1 MNHEY and CDR2 SMNVEV (reference sequence). Trimming took off 6 bases at V and 8 bases at J, with 19 bases between the two ends. The length of the CDR3 is 14 residues.

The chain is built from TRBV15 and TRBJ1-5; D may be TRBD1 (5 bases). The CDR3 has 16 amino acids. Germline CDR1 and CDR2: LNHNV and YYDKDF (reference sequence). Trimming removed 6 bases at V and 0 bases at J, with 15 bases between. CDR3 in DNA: TGTGCCACCAGTTTCTACAGGAAGTATAGCAATCAGCCCCAGCATTTT. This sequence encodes CATSFYRKYSNQPQHF.

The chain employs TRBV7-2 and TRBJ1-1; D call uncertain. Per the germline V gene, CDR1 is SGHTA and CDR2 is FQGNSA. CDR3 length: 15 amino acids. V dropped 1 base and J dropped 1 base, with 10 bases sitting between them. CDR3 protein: CASSLDRRWNTEAFF. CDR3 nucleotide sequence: TGTGCCAGCAGCTTAGATAGAAGATGGAACACTGAAGCTTTCTTT.

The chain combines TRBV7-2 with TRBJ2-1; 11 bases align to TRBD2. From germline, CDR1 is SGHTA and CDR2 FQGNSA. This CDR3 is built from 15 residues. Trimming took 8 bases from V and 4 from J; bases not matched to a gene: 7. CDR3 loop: CASRLSGGAYNEQFF. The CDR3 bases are TGTGCCAGCCGACTTAGCGGGGGGGCTTACAATGAGCAGTTCTTC.

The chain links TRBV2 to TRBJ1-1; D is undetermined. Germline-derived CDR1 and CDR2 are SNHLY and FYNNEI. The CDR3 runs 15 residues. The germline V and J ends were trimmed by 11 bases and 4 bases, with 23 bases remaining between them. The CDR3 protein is CAARSSGVASTEAFF. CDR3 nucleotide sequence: TGTGCCGCCCGTTCATCGGGTGTCGCGAGCACTGAAGCTTTCTTT.

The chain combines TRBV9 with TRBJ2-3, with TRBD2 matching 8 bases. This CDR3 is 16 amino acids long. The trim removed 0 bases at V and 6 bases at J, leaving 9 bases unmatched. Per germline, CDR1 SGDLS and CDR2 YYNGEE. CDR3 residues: CASSVVGAGVTDTQYF. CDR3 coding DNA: TGTGCCAGCAGCGTAGTAGGAGCGGGAGTGACGGATACGCAGTATTTT.

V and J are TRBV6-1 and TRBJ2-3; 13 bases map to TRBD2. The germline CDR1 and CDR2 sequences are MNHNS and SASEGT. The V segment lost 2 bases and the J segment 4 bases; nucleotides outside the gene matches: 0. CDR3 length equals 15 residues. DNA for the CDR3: TGTGCCAGCAGTGAAACTAGCGGGGGGGCAGATACGCAGTATTTT. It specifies CASSETSGGADTQYF.

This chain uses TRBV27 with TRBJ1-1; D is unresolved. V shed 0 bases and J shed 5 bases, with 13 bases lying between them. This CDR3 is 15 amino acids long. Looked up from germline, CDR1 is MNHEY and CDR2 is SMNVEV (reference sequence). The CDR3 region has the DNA TGTGCCAGCAGTTTATCGTTTGCCGGCAGGACTGAAGCTTTCTTT. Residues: CASSLSFAGRTEAFF.

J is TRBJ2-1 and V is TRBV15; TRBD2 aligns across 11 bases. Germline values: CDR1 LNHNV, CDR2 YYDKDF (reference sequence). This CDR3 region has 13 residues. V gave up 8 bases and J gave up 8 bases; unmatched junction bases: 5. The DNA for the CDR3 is TGTGCCACCGGGGTAGCGGGAGGGTATGAGCAGTTCTTC. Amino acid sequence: CATGVAGGYEQFF.

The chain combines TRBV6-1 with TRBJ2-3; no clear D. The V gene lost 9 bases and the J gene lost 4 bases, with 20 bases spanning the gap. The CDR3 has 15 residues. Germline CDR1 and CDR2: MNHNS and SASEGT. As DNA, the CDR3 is TGTGCCAGTGGAGCGACCGGCTTTGGCGCAGATACGCAGTATTTT. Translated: CASGATGFGADTQYF.

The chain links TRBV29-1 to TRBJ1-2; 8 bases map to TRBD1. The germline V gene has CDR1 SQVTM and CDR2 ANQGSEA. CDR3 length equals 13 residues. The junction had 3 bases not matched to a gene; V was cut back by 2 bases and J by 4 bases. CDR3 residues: CSVETGGTYGYTF. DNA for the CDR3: TGCAGCGTTGAAACAGGGGGGACCTATGGCTACACCTTC.

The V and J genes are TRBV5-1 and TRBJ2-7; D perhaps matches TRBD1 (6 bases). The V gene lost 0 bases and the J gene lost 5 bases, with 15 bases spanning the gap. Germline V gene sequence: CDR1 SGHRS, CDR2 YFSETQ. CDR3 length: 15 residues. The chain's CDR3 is CASSLVTGSTHEQYF. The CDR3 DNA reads TGCGCCAGCAGCTTGGTTACAGGGAGTACCCACGAGCAGTACTTC. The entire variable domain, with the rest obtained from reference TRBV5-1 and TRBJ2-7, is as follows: KAGVTQTPRYLIKTRGQQVTLSCSPISGHRSVSWYQQTPGQGLQFLFEYFSETQRNKGNFPGRFSGRQFSNSRSEMNVSTLELGDSALYLCASSLVTGSTHEQYFGPGTRLTVT.

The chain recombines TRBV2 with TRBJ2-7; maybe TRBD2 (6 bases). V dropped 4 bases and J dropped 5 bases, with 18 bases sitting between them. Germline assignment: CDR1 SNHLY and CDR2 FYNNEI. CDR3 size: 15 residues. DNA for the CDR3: TGTGCCAGCAGTGTGGGCGGGATACAGCGAAACGAGCAGTACTTC. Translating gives CASSVGGIQRNEQYF.

The CDR3 DNA reads TGTGCCAGCAGTGACTTATCTAGCGGGAGTTCCACAGATACGCAGTATTTT. Its translation: CASSDLSSGSSTDTQYF. The rearrangement links TRBV2 to TRBJ2-3, with 10 bases matching TRBD2. The CDR3 runs to 17 residues. V gave up 3 bases and J gave up 2 bases; unmatched junction bases: 8. Per the germline V gene, CDR1 is SNHLY and CDR2 is FYNNEI.

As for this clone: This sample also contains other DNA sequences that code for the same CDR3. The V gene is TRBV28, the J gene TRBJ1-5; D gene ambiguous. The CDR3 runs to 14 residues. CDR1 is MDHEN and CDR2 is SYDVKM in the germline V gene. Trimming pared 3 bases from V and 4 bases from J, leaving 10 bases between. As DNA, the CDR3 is TGTGCCAGCAGTTTGGGCCAGGCGAATCAGCCCCAGCATTTT. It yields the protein CASSLGQANQPQHF.

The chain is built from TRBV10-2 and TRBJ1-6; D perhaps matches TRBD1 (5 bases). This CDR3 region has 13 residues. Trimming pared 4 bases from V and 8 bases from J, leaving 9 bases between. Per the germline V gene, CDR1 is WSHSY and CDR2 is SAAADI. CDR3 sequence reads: CASSGGYYSPLHF. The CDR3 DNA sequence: TGCGCCAGCAGTGGGGGCTACTATTCACCCCTCCACTTT.